This TCR beta chain originates from a study of blood T cells in healthy people across ages. Samples had at least 6.5 million PBMCs isolated from them. This clonotype has just a few counts. The use of a sample-barcoded 5' primer and a J-beta primer mix characterized a second PCR of roughly 6 to 11 cycles. TCRdb re-analysed the 5' RACE reads in MiXCR, keeping a single row per CDR3 protein. Here the sample spans roughly 800,000 distinct CDR3 sequences, roughly 64% being singletons. The CDR3 contains 13 residues. Trimming left V 0 bases short and J 8 bases short, with 9 bases between. Germline lookup yields CDR1 SGDLS and CDR2 YYNGEE.

Material for sequencing was blood. This TCR came from a man between 25 and 39 years old in good health. This chain connects TRBV9 to TRBJ2-1; D is ambiguous. CDR3 amino acids: CASSVVPTDEQFF. The CDR3 DNA is TGTGCCAGCAGCGTAGTGCCCACCGATGAGCAGTTCTTC.